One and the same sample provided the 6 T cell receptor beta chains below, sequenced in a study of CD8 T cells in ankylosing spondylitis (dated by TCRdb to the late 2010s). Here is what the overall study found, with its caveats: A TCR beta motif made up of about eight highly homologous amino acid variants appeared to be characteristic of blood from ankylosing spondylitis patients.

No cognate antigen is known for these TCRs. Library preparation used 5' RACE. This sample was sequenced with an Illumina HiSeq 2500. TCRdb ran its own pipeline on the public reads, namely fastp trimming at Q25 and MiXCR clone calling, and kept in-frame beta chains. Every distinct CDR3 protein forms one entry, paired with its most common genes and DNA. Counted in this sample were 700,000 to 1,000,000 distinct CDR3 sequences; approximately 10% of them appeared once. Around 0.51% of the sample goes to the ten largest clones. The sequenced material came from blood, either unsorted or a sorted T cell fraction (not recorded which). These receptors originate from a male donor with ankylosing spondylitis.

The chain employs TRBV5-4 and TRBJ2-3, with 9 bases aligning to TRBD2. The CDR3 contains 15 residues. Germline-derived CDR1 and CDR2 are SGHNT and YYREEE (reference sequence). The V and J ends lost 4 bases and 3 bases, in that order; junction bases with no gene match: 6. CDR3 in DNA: TGTGCCAGCAGCGCCAGCGGGAGGACGACAGATACGCAGTATTTT. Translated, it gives CASSASGRTTDTQYF.

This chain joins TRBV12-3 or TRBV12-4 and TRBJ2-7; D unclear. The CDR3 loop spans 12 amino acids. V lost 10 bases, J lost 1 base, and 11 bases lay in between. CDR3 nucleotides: TGTGCCACCGGCACCGATTCCTACGAGCAGTACTTC. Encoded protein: CATGTDSYEQYF.

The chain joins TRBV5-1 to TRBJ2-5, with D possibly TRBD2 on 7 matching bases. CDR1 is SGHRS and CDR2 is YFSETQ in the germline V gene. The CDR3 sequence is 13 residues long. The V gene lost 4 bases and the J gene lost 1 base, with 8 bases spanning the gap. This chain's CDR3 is CASSGGAQETQYF. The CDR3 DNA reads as TGCGCCAGCAGCGGGGGGGCCCAAGAGACCCAGTACTTC.

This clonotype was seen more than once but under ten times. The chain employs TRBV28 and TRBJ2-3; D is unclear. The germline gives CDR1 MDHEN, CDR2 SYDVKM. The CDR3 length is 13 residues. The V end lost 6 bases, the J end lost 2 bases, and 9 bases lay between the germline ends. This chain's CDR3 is CASSPEDTDTQYF. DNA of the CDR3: TGTGCCAGCAGCCCCGAAGACACAGATACGCAGTATTTT.

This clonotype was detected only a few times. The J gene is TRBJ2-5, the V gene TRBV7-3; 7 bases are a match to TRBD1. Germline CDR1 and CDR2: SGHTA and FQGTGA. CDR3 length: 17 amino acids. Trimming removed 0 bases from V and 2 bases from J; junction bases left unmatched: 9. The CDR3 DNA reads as TGTGCCAGCAGCTTAACCCCCCGTGGCAGGGGGCAAGAGACCCAGTACTTC. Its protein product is CASSLTPRGRGQETQYF.

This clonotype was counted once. CDR3 nucleotides: TGCAGTGCTAGAGGGGGCGGGGATGAAAAACTGTTTTTT. Amino acids: CSARGGGDEKLFF. The V and J genes are TRBV20-1 and TRBJ1-4; tentative D call: TRBD1 (5 bases). Germline-derived CDR1 and CDR2 are DFQATT and SNEGSKA (reference sequence). This CDR3 is built from 13 residues. Deletions cut 1 base from V and 6 bases from J, with 9 bases between.